The present entry profiles one T cell receptor beta chain with its context. Its antigen is not known. The method was immunoSEQ multiplex PCR; TCRdb's version includes in-frame clones alone and lacks a portion of them. The sample carries millions of clones, 95% recorded once. The healthy adult donors were HIV-negative and reported no recent acute infections or vaccinations. The split of CD4+ cells yielded CD45RA+ naive and CD45RA-negative memory subsets. This record belongs to a study of shared clonotypes between healthy human individuals. General study findings and limits: Even with large depth, rarefaction showed that sorted-subset sequencing was incomplete.

The source is a man between 18 and 35 years old in good health. Sequenced material: naive CD4+ T cells sorted from blood. Noted subset: CD45RA+ positively selected.

The CDR3 loop is CASSFGDRETQYF. The CDR3, as DNA: TGCGCCAGCAGCTTTGGCGACCGGGAGACCCAGTACTTC. The chain joins TRBV5-1 to TRBJ2-5; D is unresolved. The CDR3 has 13 amino acids. Trimming shortened V by 2 bases and J by 5 bases, and 10 bases separated the two germline ends. Per the germline V gene, CDR1 is SGHRS and CDR2 is YFSETQ.